This TCR beta chain stems from a study of cytomegalovirus exposure and HLA in healthy donors. General study results and limits: Confirmation was obtained in vitro that a few CMV-associated chains are specific for CMV antigens.

Libraries were prepared by immunoSEQ multiplex PCR; TCRdb keeps only in-frame clonotypes and omits some of them. The table includes about 200,000 clones, about 83% detected once. About this clone itself: Its antigen is currently unknown.

CDR1 is LNHDA and CDR2 is SQIVND in the germline V gene (reference sequence). V lost 5 bases and J 3 bases, leaving 14 bases between the germline ends. The CDR3 has 14 amino acids. This clonotype was sampled from a woman aged 18-35 years in good health and CMV-seronegative. The sample was PBMCs. V usage is TRBV19 and J usage is TRBJ2-7; TRBD2 might be the D (6 bases). As DNA, the CDR3 is TGTGCCAGTAGTGGCGGGGCGGGCGGCTACGAGCAGTACTTC. It yields the protein CASSGGAGGYEQYF. Variable domain in full (rest from reference TRBV19 and TRBJ2-7): DGGITQSPKYLFRKEGQNVTLSCEQNLNHDAMYWYRQDPGQGLRLIYYSQIVNDFQKGDIAEGYSVSREKKESFPLTVTSAQKNPTAFYLCASSGGAGGYEQYFGPGTRLTVT.